This T cell receptor (beta chain) was captured by sequencing in a study of blood T cell repertoires in COVID-19. Study summary: From the United States, Italy and Spain came samples of acute and convalescent COVID-19.

This clone was observed a single time. Original methodology: Reference gene primer amplification yielded estimated nucleated cell counts. Only in-frame clones appear in the TCRdb table, and some are missing; sequencing was by immunoSEQ multiplex PCR. V and J calls and clone size are given by that table; D and trimming were obtained from the DNA. Here the sample spans more than 150,000 clones, roughly nine tenths being singletons. Germline V CDR1 and CDR2: SGHRS, YFSETQ. J lost 1 base, V lost 3 bases, and 2 bases had no gene match. The CDR3 has 15 amino acids. This sequence joins TRBV5-1 and TRBJ2-2; TRBD1 matches at 8 bases. Sequencing was done on a sample of peripheral blood. The TCR originated in a woman in her forties with acute or convalescent COVID-19. CDR3 loop: CASSSGQGNTGELFF. Written as DNA, the CDR3 is TGCGCCAGCAGCTCCGGACAGGGGAACACCGGGGAGCTGTTTTTT.